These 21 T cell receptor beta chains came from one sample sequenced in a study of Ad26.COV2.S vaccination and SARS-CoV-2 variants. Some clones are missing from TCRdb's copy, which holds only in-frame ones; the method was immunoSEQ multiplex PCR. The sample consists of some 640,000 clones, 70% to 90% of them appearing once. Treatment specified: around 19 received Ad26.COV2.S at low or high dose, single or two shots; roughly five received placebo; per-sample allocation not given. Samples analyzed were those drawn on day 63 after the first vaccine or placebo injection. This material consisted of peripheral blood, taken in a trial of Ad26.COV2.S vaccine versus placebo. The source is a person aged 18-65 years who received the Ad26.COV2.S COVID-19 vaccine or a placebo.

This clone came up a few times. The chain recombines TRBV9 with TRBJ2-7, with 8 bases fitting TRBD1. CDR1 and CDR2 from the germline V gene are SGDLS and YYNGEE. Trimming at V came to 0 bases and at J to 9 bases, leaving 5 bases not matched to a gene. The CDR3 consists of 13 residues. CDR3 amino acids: CASSVGDRRPQYF. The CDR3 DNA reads TGTGCCAGCAGCGTAGGGGACAGGCGGCCGCAGTACTTC.

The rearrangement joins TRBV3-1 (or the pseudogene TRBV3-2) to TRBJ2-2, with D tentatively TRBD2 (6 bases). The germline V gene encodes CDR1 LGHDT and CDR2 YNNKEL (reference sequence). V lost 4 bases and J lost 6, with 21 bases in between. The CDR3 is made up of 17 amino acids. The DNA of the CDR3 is TGTGCCAGCAGCCCCCGCCCCACTAGTCGGAGGGCCGGGGAGCTGTTTTTT. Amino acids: CASSPRPTSRRAGELFF.

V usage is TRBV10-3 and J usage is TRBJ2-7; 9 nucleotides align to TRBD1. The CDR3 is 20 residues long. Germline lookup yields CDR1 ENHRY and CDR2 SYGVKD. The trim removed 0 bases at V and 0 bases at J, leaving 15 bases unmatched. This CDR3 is CAISESGGQGLWSSSYEQYF. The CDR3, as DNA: TGTGCCATCAGTGAGTCGGGGGGACAGGGCTTGTGGTCAAGCTCCTACGAGCAGTACTTC.

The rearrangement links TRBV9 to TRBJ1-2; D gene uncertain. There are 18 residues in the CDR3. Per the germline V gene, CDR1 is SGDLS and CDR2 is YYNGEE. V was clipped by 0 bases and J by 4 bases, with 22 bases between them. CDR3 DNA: TGTGCCAGCAGCGTAGTAGAGACTCCGCTCCCTTTACGCTATGGCTACACCTTC. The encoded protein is CASSVVETPLPLRYGYTF.

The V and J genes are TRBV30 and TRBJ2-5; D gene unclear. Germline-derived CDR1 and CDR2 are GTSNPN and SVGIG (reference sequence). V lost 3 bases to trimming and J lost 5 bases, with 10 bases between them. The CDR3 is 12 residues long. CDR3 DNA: TGTGCCTGGAGGAGAAGCATGGAGACCCAGTACTTC. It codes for CAWRRSMETQYF. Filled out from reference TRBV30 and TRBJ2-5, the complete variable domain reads SQTIHQWPATLVQPVGSPLSLECTVEGTSNPNLYWYRQAAGRGLQLLFYSVGIGQISSEVPQNLSASRPQDRQFILSSKKLLLSDSGFYLCAWRRSMETQYFGPGTRLLVL.

CDR3 DNA: TGTGCCAGCAGTTACATGGCAAGCTATGGCTACACCTTC. This gives the protein CASSYMASYGYTF. This rearrangement joins TRBV6-5 to TRBJ1-2; D is uncertain. Germline V gene sequence: CDR1 MNHEY, CDR2 SVGAGI. V lost 2 bases to trimming and J lost 4 bases, with 8 bases between them. This CDR3 region has 13 residues.

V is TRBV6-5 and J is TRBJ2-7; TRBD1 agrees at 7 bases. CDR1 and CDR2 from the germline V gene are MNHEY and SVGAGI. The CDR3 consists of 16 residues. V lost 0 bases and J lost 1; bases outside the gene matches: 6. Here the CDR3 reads CASSYSSTGSSYEQYF. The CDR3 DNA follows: TGTGCCAGCAGTTACTCGTCGACAGGGAGTTCCTACGAGCAGTACTTC.

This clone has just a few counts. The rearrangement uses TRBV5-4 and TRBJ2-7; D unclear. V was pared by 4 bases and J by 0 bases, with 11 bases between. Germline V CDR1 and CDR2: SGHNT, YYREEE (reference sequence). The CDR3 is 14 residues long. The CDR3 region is CASSLPGSSYEQYF. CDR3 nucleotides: TGTGCCAGCAGCCTCCCCGGGTCCTCCTACGAGCAGTACTTC.

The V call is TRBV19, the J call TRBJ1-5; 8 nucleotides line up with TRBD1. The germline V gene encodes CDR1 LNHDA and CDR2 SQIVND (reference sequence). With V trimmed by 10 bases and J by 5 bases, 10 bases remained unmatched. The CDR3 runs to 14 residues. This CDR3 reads CATNDRGLDQPQHF. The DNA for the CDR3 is TGTGCCACGAACGACAGGGGACTTGATCAGCCCCAGCATTTT.

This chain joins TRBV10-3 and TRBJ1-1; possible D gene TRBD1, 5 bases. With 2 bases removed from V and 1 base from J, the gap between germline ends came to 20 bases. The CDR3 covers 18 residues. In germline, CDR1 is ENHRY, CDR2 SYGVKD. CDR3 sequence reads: CAISEPAGLRAENTEAFF. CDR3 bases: TGTGCCATCAGTGAGCCGGCAGGGTTACGGGCTGAGAACACTGAAGCTTTCTTT.

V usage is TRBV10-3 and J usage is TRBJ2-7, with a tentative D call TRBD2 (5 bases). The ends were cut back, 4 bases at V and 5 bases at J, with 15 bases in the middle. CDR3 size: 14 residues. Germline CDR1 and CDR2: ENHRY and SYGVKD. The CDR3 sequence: CAISGFLANNEQYF. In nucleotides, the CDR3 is TGTGCCATCAGTGGGTTCCTAGCCAACAACGAGCAGTACTTC.

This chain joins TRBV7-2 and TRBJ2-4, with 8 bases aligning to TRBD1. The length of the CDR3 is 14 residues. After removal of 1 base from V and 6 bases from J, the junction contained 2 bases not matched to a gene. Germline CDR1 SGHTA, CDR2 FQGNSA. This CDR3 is CASSLDGQGNIQYF. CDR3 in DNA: TGTGCCAGCAGCTTAGACGGACAGGGAAACATTCAGTACTTC.

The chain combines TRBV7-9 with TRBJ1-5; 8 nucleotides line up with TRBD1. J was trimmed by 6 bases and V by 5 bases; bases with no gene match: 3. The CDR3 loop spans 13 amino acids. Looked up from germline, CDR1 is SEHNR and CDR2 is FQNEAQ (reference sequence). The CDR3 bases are TGTGCCAGCAGCCAGACAGGGGTTCAGCCCCAGCATTTT. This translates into CASSQTGVQPQHF.

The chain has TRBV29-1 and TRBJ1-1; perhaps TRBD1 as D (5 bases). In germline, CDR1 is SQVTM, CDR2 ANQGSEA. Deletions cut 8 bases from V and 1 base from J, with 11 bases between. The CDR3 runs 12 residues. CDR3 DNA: TGCAGCTCCTGGGGGACGAACACTGAAGCTTTCTTT. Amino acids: CSSWGTNTEAFF.

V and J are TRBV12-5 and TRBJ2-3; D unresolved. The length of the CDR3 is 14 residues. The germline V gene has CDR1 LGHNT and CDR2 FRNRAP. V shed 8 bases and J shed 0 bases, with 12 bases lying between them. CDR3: CASPESSSTDTQYF. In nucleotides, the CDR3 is TGTGCTAGTCCGGAGTCTTCTAGCACAGATACGCAGTATTTT.

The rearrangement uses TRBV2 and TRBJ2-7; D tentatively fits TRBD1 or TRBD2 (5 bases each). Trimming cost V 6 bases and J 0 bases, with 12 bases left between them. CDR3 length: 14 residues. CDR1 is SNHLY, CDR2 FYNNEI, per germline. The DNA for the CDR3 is TGTGCCAGCAGGACGAGGGGCGCCTCCTACGAGCAGTACTTC. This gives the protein CASRTRGASYEQYF.

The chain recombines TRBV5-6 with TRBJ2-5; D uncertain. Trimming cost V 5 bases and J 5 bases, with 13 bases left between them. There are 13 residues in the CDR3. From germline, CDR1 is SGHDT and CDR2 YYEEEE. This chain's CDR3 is CASRWWGGETQYF. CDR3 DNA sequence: TGTGCCAGCAGATGGTGGGGTGGTGAGACCCAGTACTTC.

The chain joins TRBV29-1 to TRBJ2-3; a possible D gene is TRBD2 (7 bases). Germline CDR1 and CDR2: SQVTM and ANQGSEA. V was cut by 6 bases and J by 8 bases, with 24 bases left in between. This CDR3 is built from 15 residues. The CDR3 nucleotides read TGCAGCGTCCACGGACAGCGGGGACCCCAGGTTACGCAGTATTTT. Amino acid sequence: CSVHGQRGPQVTQYF.

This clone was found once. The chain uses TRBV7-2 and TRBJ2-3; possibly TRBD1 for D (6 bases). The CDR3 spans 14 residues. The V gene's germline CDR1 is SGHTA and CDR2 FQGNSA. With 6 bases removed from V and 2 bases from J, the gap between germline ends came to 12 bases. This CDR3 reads CASRPGASTDTQYF. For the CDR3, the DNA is TGTGCCAGCAGGCCAGGGGCCTCCACAGATACGCAGTATTTT.

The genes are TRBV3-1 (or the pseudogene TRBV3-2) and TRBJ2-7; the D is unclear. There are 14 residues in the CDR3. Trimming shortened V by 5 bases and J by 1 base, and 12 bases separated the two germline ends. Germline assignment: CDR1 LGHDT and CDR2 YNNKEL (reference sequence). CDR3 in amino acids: CASSEVAGSYEQYF. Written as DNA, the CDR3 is TGTGCCAGCAGCGAGGTAGCCGGGTCCTACGAGCAGTACTTC.

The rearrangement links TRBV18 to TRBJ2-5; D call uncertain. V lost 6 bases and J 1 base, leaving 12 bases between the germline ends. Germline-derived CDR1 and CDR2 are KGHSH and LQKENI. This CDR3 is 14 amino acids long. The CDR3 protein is CASSPSHGQETQYF. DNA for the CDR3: TGTGCCAGCTCCCCGAGTCATGGCCAAGAGACCCAGTACTTC.